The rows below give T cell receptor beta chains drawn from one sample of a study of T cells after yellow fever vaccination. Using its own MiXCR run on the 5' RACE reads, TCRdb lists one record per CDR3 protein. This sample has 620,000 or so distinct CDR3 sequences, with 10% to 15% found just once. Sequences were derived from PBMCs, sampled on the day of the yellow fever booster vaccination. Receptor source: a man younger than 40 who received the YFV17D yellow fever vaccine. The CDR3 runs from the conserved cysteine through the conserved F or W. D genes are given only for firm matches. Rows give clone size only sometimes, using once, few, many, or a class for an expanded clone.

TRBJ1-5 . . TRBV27 CASSRSGLRQPQHF TGTGCCAGCAGTCGGAGTGGGCTCCGGCAGCCCCAGCATTTT
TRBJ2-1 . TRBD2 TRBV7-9 CASSARTSGSDEQFF TGTGCCAGCAGCGCCAGGACTAGCGGGAGTGATGAGCAGTTCTTC
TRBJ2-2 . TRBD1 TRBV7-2 CASSNGQGSTGELFF TGTGCCAGCAGCAATGGACAGGGATCCACCGGGGAGCTGTTTTTT
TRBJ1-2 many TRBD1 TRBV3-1 CASSQYRGVGYTF TGTGCCAGCAGCCAATACAGGGGAGTTGGCTACACCTTC
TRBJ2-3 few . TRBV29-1 CSVDLGSTDTQYF TGCAGCGTTGATCTGGGGAGTACAGATACGCAGTATTTT
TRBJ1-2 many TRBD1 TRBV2 CASSAGTGGNYGYTF TGTGCCAGCAGCGCAGGGACAGGCGGCAACTATGGCTACACCTTC
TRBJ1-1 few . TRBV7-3 CASSYTGSNTEAFF TGTGCCAGCAGCTACACCGGATCGAACACTGAAGCTTTCTTT
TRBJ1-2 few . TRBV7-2 CASSLDINYGYTF TGTGCCAGCAGCTTGGACATTAACTATGGCTACACCTTC
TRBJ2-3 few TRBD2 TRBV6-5 CASSFAPTSSSTDTQYF TGTGCCAGCAGTTTCGCCCCGACTAGCAGTAGCACAGATACGCAGTATTTT
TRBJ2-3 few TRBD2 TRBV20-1 CSARDRAGALSTDTQYF TGCAGTGCTAGAGACCGAGCGGGAGCGCTAAGCACAGATACGCAGTATTTT
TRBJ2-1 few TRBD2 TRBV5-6 CASSEPGTRNNEQFF TGTGCCAGCAGCGAACCGGGGACTAGGAACAATGAGCAGTTCTTC
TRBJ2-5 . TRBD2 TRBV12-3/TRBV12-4 CASSRTSGMGETQYF TGTGCCAGCAGTCGGACTAGCGGGATGGGAGAGACCCAGTACTTC
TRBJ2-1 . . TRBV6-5 CASSSPRSANEQFF TGTGCCAGCAGCTCTCCTCGGAGCGCGAATGAGCAGTTCTTC
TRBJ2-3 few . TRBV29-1 CSVKTGSSAGDTQYF TGCAGCGTCAAAACAGGGTCCAGCGCTGGAGATACGCAGTATTTT
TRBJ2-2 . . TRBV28 CASSFGGQGTGELFF TGTGCCAGCAGTTTCGGGGGGCAGGGCACCGGGGAGCTGTTTTTT
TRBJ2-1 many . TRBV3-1 CASSSTYNEQFF TGTGCCAGCAGCTCCACATACAATGAGCAGTTCTTC
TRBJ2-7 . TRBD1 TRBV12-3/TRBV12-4 CASRKPGQGDYEQYF TGTGCCAGCAGAAAACCGGGACAGGGGGACTACGAGCAGTACTTC
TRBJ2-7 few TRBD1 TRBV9 CASSVGQGKAYEQYF TGTGCCAGCAGCGTAGGACAGGGGAAGGCTTACGAGCAGTACTTC
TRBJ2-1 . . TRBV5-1 CASSLGQANYNEQFF TGCGCCAGCAGCTTGGGTCAGGCAAACTACAATGAGCAGTTCTTC
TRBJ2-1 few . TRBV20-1 CSASGGGLDEQFF TGCAGTGCTAGCGGGGGAGGATTAGATGAGCAGTTCTTC
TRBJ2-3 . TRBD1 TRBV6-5 CASSYPGTVQDTQYF TGTGCCAGCAGTTACCCGGGGACAGTCCAAGATACGCAGTATTTT
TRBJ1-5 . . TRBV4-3 CASSHSAYQPQHF TGCGCCAGCAGCCACTCAGCCTATCAGCCCCAGCATTTT
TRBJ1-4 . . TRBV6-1 CASSHGGVATNEKLFF TGTGCCAGCAGCCACGGTGGGGTGGCAACTAATGAAAAACTGTTTTTT
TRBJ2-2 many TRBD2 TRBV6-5 CASSSGLAATGELFF TGTGCCAGCAGTTCGGGACTAGCGGCCACCGGGGAGCTGTTTTTT
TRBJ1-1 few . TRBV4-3 CASSQGHPGEAFF TGCGCCAGCAGCCAGGGACATCCAGGTGAAGCTTTCTTT
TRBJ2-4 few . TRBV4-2 CASSQERFIQYF TGTGCCAGCAGCCAAGAGCGGTTCATTCAGTACTTC
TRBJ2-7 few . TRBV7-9 CASSMGSSYEQYF TGTGCCAGCAGCATGGGGAGCTCCTACGAGCAGTACTTC
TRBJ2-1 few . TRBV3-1 CASSQPLDSEQFF TGTGCCAGCAGCCAACCCCTGGACTCTGAGCAGTTCTTC
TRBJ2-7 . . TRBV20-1 CSANRQASYEQYF TGCAGTGCAAATCGACAAGCCAGCTACGAGCAGTACTTC
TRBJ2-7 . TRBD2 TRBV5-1 CASSPGGAMHNTYEQYF TGCGCCAGCAGCCCCGGGGGGGCCATGCACAACACCTACGAGCAGTACTTC
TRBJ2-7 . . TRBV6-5 CASSWGRLVNEQYF TGTGCCAGCAGTTGGGGGCGACTCGTAAACGAGCAGTACTTC
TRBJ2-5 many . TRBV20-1 CSALGGDGETQYF TGCAGTGCTCTGGGGGGAGACGGAGAGACCCAGTACTTC
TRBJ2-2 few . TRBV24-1 CATSPAANTGELFF TGTGCCACCAGTCCAGCGGCTAACACCGGGGAGCTGTTTTTT
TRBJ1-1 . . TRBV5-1 CASSLAGVDEAFF TGCGCCAGCAGCTTGGCAGGGGTGGATGAAGCTTTCTTT
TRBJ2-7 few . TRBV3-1 CASSHSPGVFYEQYF TGTGCCAGCAGCCATTCCCCGGGAGTATTCTACGAGCAGTACTTC
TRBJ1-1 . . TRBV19 CASSMAGGREAFF TGTGCCAGTAGTATGGCCGGGGGGCGGGAAGCTTTCTTT
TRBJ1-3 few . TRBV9 CASSPKRLSSGNTIYF TGTGCCAGCAGCCCAAAACGACTGAGCTCTGGAAACACCATATATTTT
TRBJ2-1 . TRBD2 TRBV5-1 CASSSGGLPSYNEQFF TGCGCCAGCAGCTCGGGAGGACTTCCCTCCTACAATGAGCAGTTCTTC
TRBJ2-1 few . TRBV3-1 CASSQGLGVNEQFF TGTGCCAGCAGCCAAGGCCTAGGGGTCAATGAGCAGTTCTTC
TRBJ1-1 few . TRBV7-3 CASSLGQPRAEAFF TGTGCCAGCAGCTTAGGACAGCCAAGGGCTGAAGCTTTCTTT
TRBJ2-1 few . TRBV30 CAWSVYGSRSEQFF TGTGCCTGGAGTGTTTACGGGAGTAGGAGTGAGCAGTTCTTC
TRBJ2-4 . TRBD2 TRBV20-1 CSARDLEPPGLAGLQYF TGCAGTGCTAGAGATCTTGAGCCCCCGGGACTAGCGGGATTACAGTACTTC
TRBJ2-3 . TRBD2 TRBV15 CATSTPGRANTDTQYF TGTGCCACCAGCACTCCCGGGAGGGCCAACACAGATACGCAGTATTTT
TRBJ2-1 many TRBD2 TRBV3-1 CASSRSGTSGYNEQFF TGTGCCAGCAGCCGTTCCGGGACTAGCGGTTACAATGAGCAGTTCTTC
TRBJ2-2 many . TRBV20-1 CSAPNGYTGELFF TGCAGTGCTCCTAATGGGTACACCGGGGAGCTGTTTTTT
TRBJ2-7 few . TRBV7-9 CASSPDSDSSYEQYF TGTGCCAGCAGCCCGGACTCCGACAGCTCCTACGAGCAGTACTTC
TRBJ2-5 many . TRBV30 CAWLGLETQYF TGTGCCTGGCTAGGGTTGGAGACCCAGTACTTC
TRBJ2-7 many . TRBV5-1 CASSEDLYEQYF TGCGCCAGCAGCGAGGACCTATACGAGCAGTACTTC
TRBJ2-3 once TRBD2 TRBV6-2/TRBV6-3 CASSNSPSGNTDTQYF TGTGCCAGCAGTAATAGCCCCAGCGGGAACACAGATACGCAGTATTTT
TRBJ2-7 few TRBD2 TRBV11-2 CASSPTTSGRAWIGNEQYF TGTGCCAGCAGCCCGACGACTAGCGGGAGGGCCTGGATCGGTAACGAGCAGTACTTC
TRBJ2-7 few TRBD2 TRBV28 CASSLVGRGLAGSYEQYF TGTGCCAGCAGCCTCGTAGGAAGAGGACTAGCGGGTTCCTACGAGCAGTACTTC
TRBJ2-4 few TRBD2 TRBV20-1 CSASLAGGNKNIQYF TGCAGTGCTAGTCTAGCGGGAGGGAACAAAAACATTCAGTACTTC